The 4 T cell receptor beta chains below all came from one sample that was sequenced in a study of CD8 T cells in ankylosing spondylitis. Study-wide points: Seemingly characteristic of ankylosing spondylitis blood was a TCR beta motif consisting of about 8 highly homologous variants.

TCRdb used MiXCR to reprocess the 5' RACE reads, holding one entry per CDR3 protein. Of about 220,000 distinct CDR3 sequences in the sample, approximately 16% were seen once. Their recognized antigens are unknown. The source material was blood, either unsorted or a sorted T cell fraction (not recorded which). These TCRs come from a male donor with ankylosing spondylitis.

This clonotype was detected a few times. V is TRBV11-2 and J is TRBJ1-1; 8 nucleotides match TRBD1. Germline lookup yields CDR1 SGHAT and CDR2 FQNNGV. The CDR3 spans 14 residues. The J segment lost 3 bases and the V segment lost 5 bases, leaving 5 bases of the junction unmatched. In DNA, the CDR3 is TGTGCCAGCAGCCCAGAACAGGGGGACACTGAAGCTTTCTTT. As protein: CASSPEQGDTEAFF.

This clonotype was seen a handful of times. The CDR3: CSVEDRAYEQYF. For the CDR3, the DNA is TGCAGCGTTGAAGATCGGGCCTACGAGCAGTACTTC. The V call is TRBV29-1, the J call TRBJ2-7; no reliable D call. The V and J ends lost 0 bases and 2 bases respectively, with 5 bases between them. Germline values: CDR1 SQVTM, CDR2 ANQGSEA. The CDR3 sequence is 12 residues long.

Only a few counts were recorded for this clonotype. This chain uses TRBV29-1 with TRBJ2-7, with 12 bases matching TRBD2. Germline V gives CDR1 SQVTM, CDR2 ANQGSEA. The CDR3 totals 15 residues. The J segment lost 5 bases and the V segment lost 4 bases, leaving 9 bases of the junction unmatched. As DNA, the CDR3 is TGCAGCGTTGGCGGGCTAGCGGGAGGGGGTAACGAGCAGTACTTC. It yields the protein CSVGGLAGGGNEQYF.

This clonotype was recorded a few times. This rearrangement joins TRBV27 to TRBJ2-2, with a possible D match to TRBD1 (6 bases). The V gene lost 1 base and the J gene lost 6 bases, with 12 bases spanning the gap. Looked up from germline, CDR1 is MNHEY and CDR2 is SMNVEV (reference sequence). CDR3 length: 15 amino acids. In DNA form, the CDR3 reads TGTGCCAGCAGTTTATACAGGGTGCCCCCCGGGGAGCTGTTTTTT. The encoded protein is CASSLYRVPPGELFF.